The present T cell receptor (beta chain) was sequenced within a study of graft-versus-host responses after intestinal transplantation. Sequencing was performed with immunoSEQ multiplex PCR; in TCRdb, only in-frame clones are kept and a portion is missing. Here the sample spans over 10,000 clones, approximately 93% being singletons. Germline V lookup: CDR1 MGHDK, CDR2 SYGVNS. The CDR3 covers 15 residues. J was trimmed by 5 bases and V by 4 bases; bases with no gene match: 9. This chain connects TRBV25-1 to TRBJ1-2; 8 nucleotides line up with TRBD1. The TCR originated in a human patient who received an intestinal transplant, so some T cells may come from the graft donor. The sequencing here drew on PBMCs, taken roughly 1,100 days after intestinal transplantation. CDR3 region: CASSGGQGFLYGYTF. The CDR3 region has the DNA TGTGCCAGCAGTGGTGGACAGGGTTTTTTATATGGCTACACCTTC.